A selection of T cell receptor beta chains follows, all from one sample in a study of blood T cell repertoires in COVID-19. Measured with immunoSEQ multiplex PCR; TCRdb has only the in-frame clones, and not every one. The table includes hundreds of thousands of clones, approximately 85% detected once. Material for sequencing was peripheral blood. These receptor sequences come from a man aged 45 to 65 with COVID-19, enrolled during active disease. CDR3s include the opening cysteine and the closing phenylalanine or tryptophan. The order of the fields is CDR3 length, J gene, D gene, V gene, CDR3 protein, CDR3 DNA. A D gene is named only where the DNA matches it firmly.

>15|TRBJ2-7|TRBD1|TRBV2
CASSEGGQARHEQYF
TGTGCCAGCAGCGAAGGGGGACAGGCGAGGCACGAGCAGTACTTC
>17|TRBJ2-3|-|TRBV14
CASSQGIFGSPTDTQYF
TGTGCCAGCAGCCAAGGTATTTTCGGGTCCCCCACAGATACGCAGTATTTT
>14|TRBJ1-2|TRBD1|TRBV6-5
CASSYSDRAGGYTF
TGTGCCAGCAGTTACTCCGACAGGGCAGGCGGCTACACCTTC
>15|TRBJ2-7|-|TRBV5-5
CASSPDGQPLNSQYF
TGTGCCAGCAGCCCGGATGGACAGCCCCTCAACTCGCAGTACTTC
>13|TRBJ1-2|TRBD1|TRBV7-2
CARQRQGAYGYTF
TGTGCCAGACAACGACAGGGGGCCTATGGCTACACCTTC
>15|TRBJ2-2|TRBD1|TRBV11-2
CASSLDTGVTGELFF
TGTGCCAGCAGCTTAGATACAGGGGTAACCGGGGAGCTGTTTTTT
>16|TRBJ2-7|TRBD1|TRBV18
CASSPTGQGGTYEQYF
TGTGCCAGCTCACCGACGGGACAGGGAGGAACCTACGAGCAGTACTTC
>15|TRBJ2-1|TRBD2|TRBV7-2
CASSRKAGGNNEQFF
TGTGCCAGCTCTAGGAAAGCGGGGGGCAACAATGAGCAGTTCTTC
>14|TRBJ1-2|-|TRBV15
CATSTYSGNYGYTF
TGTGCCACCAGCACCTACTCGGGTAACTATGGCTACACCTTC
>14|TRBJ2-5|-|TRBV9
CASSGLSGATTQYF
TGTGCCAGCAGCGGGCTTAGCGGTGCGACGACCCAGTACTTC
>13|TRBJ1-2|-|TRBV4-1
CASSQDIGGAFTF
TGCGCCAGCAGCCAAGATATCGGGGGGGCATTCACCTTC
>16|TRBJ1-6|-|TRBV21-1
CASSKALGQGCSPLHF
TGTGCCAGCAGCAAAGCGCTCGGGCAGGGATGTTCACCCCTCCACTTT
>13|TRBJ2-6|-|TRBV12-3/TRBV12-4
CAIRSSGANVLTF
TGTGCCATCCGGAGCTCTGGGGCCAACGTCCTGACTTTC
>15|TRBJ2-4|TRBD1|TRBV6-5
CASSKGGSAWNIQYF
TGTGCCAGCTCAAAAGGGGGCAGTGCGTGGAACATTCAGTACTTC
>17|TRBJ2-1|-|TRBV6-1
CASSEKEHYDSYNEQFF
TGTGCCAGCAGTGAAAAGGAGCATTACGACTCCTACAATGAGCAGTTCTTC
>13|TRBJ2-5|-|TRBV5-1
CASSLASLETQYF
TGCGCCAGCAGCTTGGCAAGCTTAGAGACCCAGTACTTC
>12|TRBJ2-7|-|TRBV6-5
CASVPGLYEQYF
TGTGCCAGCGTGCCGGGACTCTACGAGCAGTACTTC
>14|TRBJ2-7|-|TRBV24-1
CATSAPDRPYEQYF
TGTGCCACCAGTGCCCCCGACAGGCCCTACGAGCAGTACTTC
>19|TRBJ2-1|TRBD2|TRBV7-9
CASSLVWTSGGRSGNEQFF
TGTGCCAGCAGCTTAGTTTGGACTAGCGGGGGACGATCGGGCAATGAGCAGTTCTTC
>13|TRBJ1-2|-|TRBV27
CASSFRDNYGYTF
TGTGCCAGCAGTTTCAGGGATAACTATGGCTACACCTTC
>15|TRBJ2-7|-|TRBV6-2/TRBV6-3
CASSQQGHNSYEQYF
TGTGCCAGCAGCCAACAGGGTCACAACTCCTACGAGCAGTACTTC
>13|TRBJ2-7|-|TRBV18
CASSPPRSYEQYF
TGTGCCAGCTCACCACCGCGCTCCTACGAGCAGTACTTC
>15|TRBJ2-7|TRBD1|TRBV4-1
CASSQGGQGDGEQYF
TGCGCCAGCAGCCAGGGAGGACAGGGGGATGGGGAGCAGTACTTC
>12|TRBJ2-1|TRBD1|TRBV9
CASSADRGPMFF
TGTGCCAGCAGCGCCGACAGGGGGCCAATGTTCTTC
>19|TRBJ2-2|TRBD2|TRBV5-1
CASSALSRTSGGGTGELFF
TGCGCCAGCAGCGCCCTTTCCCGAACTAGCGGGGGGGGCACCGGGGAGCTGTTTTTT
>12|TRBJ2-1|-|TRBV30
CAWSVGRNEQFF
TGTGCCTGGAGTGTTGGGAGAAATGAGCAGTTCTTC